Given below is one T cell receptor beta chain in context. Its antigen is undetermined. The read terminates 3 residues before the CDR3 end, so the remaining end is supplied by the germline J gene. This record belongs to a study of T cells in women clearing cervical HPV infection. On the study more broadly: Case blood was drawn when the lesion was first found; control blood after infection became undetectable. Findings and limits, study-wide: A classifier using richness and V gene abundances reached an AUC of over 0.75. Controls had more TRBV6-7 (roughly 0.16%) than cases (approximately 0.11%).

TCR beta CDR3 amplified by multiplex PCR from approximately 1,200 ng genomic DNA. Only in-frame clones appear in the TCRdb table, and some are missing; sequencing was by immunoSEQ multiplex PCR. The repertoire table contains about 35,000 clones. The length of the CDR3 is 15 residues. V lost 6 bases, J lost 1 base, and 12 bases lay in between. Germline CDR1 reads SGHTA; CDR2 reads FQGTGA. The chain uses TRBV7-3 and TRBJ2-2; weak D call: TRBD2 (6 bases). The receptor comes from a woman between 18 and 75 years old with a cervical HPV16 infection that either progressed to CIN3+ or cleared (not recorded which). Sequencing was performed on blood buffy coat. The CDR3 bases that were read are TGTGCCAGCAGTGACCAGGGAGGGAACACCGGGGAG. It codes for CASSDQGGNTGE. The complete CDR3 protein is CASSDQGGNTGELFF. The full variable domain, completed using reference TRBV7-3 and TRBJ2-2, is GAGVSQTPSNKVTEKGKYVELRCDPISGHTALYWYRQSLGQGPEFLIYFQGTGAADDSGLPNDRFFAVRPEGSVSTLKIQRTERGDSAVYLCASSDQGGNTGELFFGEGSRLTVL.